These 21 T cell receptor beta chains share one sample of origin, sequenced in a study of cytomegalovirus exposure and HLA in healthy donors. Primers included in the PCR were 60 Vbeta and 13 Jbeta primers. Some clones are missing from TCRdb's copy, which holds only in-frame ones; the method was immunoSEQ multiplex PCR. The sample carries roughly 150,000 clones, roughly 70% recorded once. Sequencing used PBMCs. All receptors come from an older woman in good health and CMV-seropositive.

The rearrangement uses TRBV18 and TRBJ2-7, with 7 bases matching TRBD1. Germline V gives CDR1 KGHSH, CDR2 LQKENI. The CDR3 loop spans 15 amino acids. With V trimmed by 5 bases and J by 3 bases, 10 bases remained unmatched. Here the CDR3 DNA reads TGTGCCAGCTCAGGAACGACAGGGTCAAACTACGAGCAGTACTTC. Residues: CASSGTTGSNYEQYF.

This sequence joins TRBV7-3 and TRBJ2-1; 9 bases agree with TRBD1. Germline V gene data show CDR1 as SGHTA and CDR2 as FQGTGA. Trimming removed 5 bases from V and 0 bases from J; junction bases left unmatched: 8. CDR3 length equals 17 residues. The CDR3 bases are TGTGCCAGCAGCCCCCGGGACAGGGATAGCTCCTACAATGAGCAGTTCTTC. As protein: CASSPRDRDSSYNEQFF.

The CDR3 spells CASSMTSGRSSEQFF. The DNA of the CDR3 is TGTGCCAGTAGTATGACTAGCGGGAGGTCTAGTGAGCAGTTCTTC. V and J are TRBV19 and TRBJ2-1; 13 bases are shared with TRBD2. Germline trimming cut 3 bases from V and 9 bases from J; bases unmatched to any gene: 5. Germline V gene lookup returns CDR1 LNHDA and CDR2 SQIVND (reference sequence). This CDR3 is 15 amino acids long. The full variable domain, its missing parts supplied by reference TRBV19 and TRBJ2-1, is DGGITQSPKYLFRKEGQNVTLSCEQNLNHDAMYWYRQDPGQGLRLIYYSQIVNDFQKGDIAEGYSVSREKKESFPLTVTSAQKNPTAFYLCASSMTSGRSSEQFFGPGTRLTVL.

This clone was counted only a few times. V usage is TRBV10-3 and J usage is TRBJ1-3; no definite D call. Germline CDR1 ENHRY, CDR2 SYGVKD. This CDR3 spans 14 amino acids. The germline V and J ends were trimmed by 2 bases and 4 bases, with 9 bases remaining between them. CDR3 nucleotides: TGTGCCATCAGTGAGGCAGCGGGAGGAAACACCATATATTTT. Translation gives CAISEAAGGNTIYF.

This clone was counted between two and nine times. The V gene is TRBV25-1, the J gene TRBJ1-1; D uncertain. CDR3 length: 15 amino acids. Germline assignment: CDR1 MGHDK and CDR2 SYGVNS. V was trimmed by 0 bases and J by 4 bases, leaving 12 bases between them. CDR3 in amino acids: CASSEYGLHGTEAFF. The DNA of the CDR3 is TGTGCCAGCAGTGAATATGGGCTACACGGCACTGAAGCTTTCTTT.

This rearrangement joins TRBV7-9 to TRBJ1-3; D ambiguous. Trimming took 1 base from V and 0 from J, leaving 10 bases between them. The CDR3 is 16 amino acids. CDR1 is SEHNR, CDR2 FQNEAQ, per germline (reference sequence). The CDR3 bases are TGTGCCAGCAGCTTAGGGTTTTTGAGCTCTGGAAACACCATATATTTT. It encodes CASSLGFLSSGNTIYF.

The chain carries TRBV15 and TRBJ1-3, with TRBD1 identical over 8 bases. Looked up from germline, CDR1 is LNHNV and CDR2 is YYDKDF (reference sequence). The CDR3 is 15 amino acids. V gave up 0 bases and J gave up 7 bases; unmatched junction bases: 5. CDR3 in DNA: TGTGCCACCAGCAGAGAGGACAGGGTTTACAACACCATATATTTT. Its protein is CATSREDRVYNTIYF.

The chain recombines TRBV7-8 with TRBJ2-7; possibly TRBD2 for D (6 bases). The CDR3 spans 15 residues. The V gene's germline CDR1 is SGHVS and CDR2 FQNEAQ. The V end lost 5 bases, the J end lost 0 bases, and 14 bases lay between the germline ends. CDR3 sequence: CASSRSVEGSYEQYF. In DNA, the CDR3 is TGTGCCAGCAGCCGTTCCGTGGAGGGCTCCTACGAGCAGTACTTC.

The V gene is TRBV9, the J gene TRBJ1-1; D gene ambiguous. CDR1 is SGDLS, CDR2 YYNGEE, per germline. The CDR3 extends over 17 amino acids. Trimming removed 3 bases from V and 0 bases from J, with 18 bases in between. The CDR3 DNA reads as TGTGCCAGCAGCGCCACTTTCACCTCCGGGGTGAACACTGAAGCTTTCTTT. It codes for CASSATFTSGVNTEAFF.

This clone was recorded once. The chain couples TRBV28 to TRBJ2-2; tentative D call: TRBD2 (5 bases). The CDR3 runs 13 residues. Germline V CDR1 and CDR2: MDHEN, SYDVKM. Trimming took off 9 bases at V and 0 bases at J, with 8 bases between the two ends. The CDR3: CASRETNTGELFF. The DNA of the CDR3 is TGTGCCAGTAGGGAGACGAACACCGGGGAGCTGTTTTTT.

The V and J genes are TRBV9 and TRBJ2-3, with a tentative D call TRBD2 (5 bases). V shed 6 bases and J shed 3 bases, with 14 bases lying between them. This CDR3 is 14 amino acids long. CDR1 and CDR2 from the germline V gene are SGDLS and YYNGEE. Here the CDR3 DNA reads TGTGCCAGCACCCCAGGCGAGGGAACAGATACGCAGTATTTT. This translates into CASTPGEGTDTQYF.

The CDR3 protein is CASSPISGRASRTDTQYF. In DNA form, the CDR3 reads TGTGCCAGCAGCCCGATTAGCGGGAGGGCGTCAAGAACAGATACGCAGTATTTT. J is TRBJ2-3 and V is TRBV5-4; 11 positions match TRBD2. V shed 4 bases, J shed 3 bases, and the junction held 13 bases outside the gene matches. The CDR3 runs to 18 residues. The germline gives CDR1 SGHNT, CDR2 YYREEE (reference sequence).

DNA for the CDR3: TGCGCCAGCAGCGCCGGACACGCCATCAGTAGGGAGACCCAGTACTTC. Amino acids: CASSAGHAISRETQYF. This rearrangement joins TRBV5-1 to TRBJ2-5, with D possibly being TRBD1 (5 bases). Germline lookup yields CDR1 SGHRS and CDR2 YFSETQ. This CDR3 is built from 16 residues. V dropped 4 bases and J dropped 5 bases, with 21 bases sitting between them.

This chain links TRBV5-6 with TRBJ1-1; D gene unclear. V lost 4 bases to trimming and J lost 1 base, with 17 bases between them. The CDR3 loop spans 16 amino acids. Germline V gene data show CDR1 as SGHDT and CDR2 as YYEEEE. CDR3 sequence reads: CASSTPWRTGNTEAFF. DNA of the CDR3: TGTGCCAGCAGCACCCCGTGGAGGACCGGGAACACTGAAGCTTTCTTT.

V and J are TRBV15 and TRBJ1-3; D perhaps matches TRBD1 (5 bases). This CDR3 has 15 amino acids. The V end was cut by 6 bases, the J end by 2 bases, with 14 bases between. Per the germline V gene, CDR1 is LNHNV and CDR2 is YYDKDF (reference sequence). Written as DNA, the CDR3 is TGTGCCACCAGAGTTGACAGAGGCCCTGGAAACACCATATATTTT. It codes for CATRVDRGPGNTIYF.

The chain has TRBV6-5 and TRBJ2-1, with 11 bases aligning to TRBD2. The CDR3 length is 14 residues. Germline CDR1 reads MNHEY; CDR2 reads SVGAGI. J gave up 9 bases and V 5 bases, and 6 bases lay outside the gene matches. DNA for the CDR3: TGTGCCAGCAGTCCCGGGACTAGCGGAGGTGAGCAGTTCTTC. This encodes CASSPGTSGGEQFF.

The chain is built from TRBV6-5 and TRBJ2-7, with 8 bases identical to TRBD1. CDR3 length equals 14 residues. In germline, CDR1 is MNHEY, CDR2 SVGAGI. The trim removed 6 bases at V and 3 bases at J, leaving 7 bases unmatched. In DNA form, the CDR3 reads TGTGCCAGCAGGTACGGACAGGGAAACTACGAGCAGTACTTC. It specifies CASRYGQGNYEQYF.

In regard to this clone: At one end, the junction sequence differs from germline, possibly due to a read error. V gene TRBV6-6 combines with J gene TRBJ2-1, with D perhaps matching TRBD2 (5 bases). This CDR3 region has 13 residues. Per the germline V gene, CDR1 is MNHNY and CDR2 is SVGAGI (reference sequence). The CDR3 coding sequence is TGTGCCAGCAGTTACTCGAAGGTAGCGCCTTCCCTCTTC. Translating gives CASSYSKVAPSLF.

This clone has a single count. V is TRBV19 and J is TRBJ2-2, with D perhaps matching TRBD1 (5 bases). The germline gives CDR1 LNHDA, CDR2 SQIVND (reference sequence). The V gene lost 9 bases and the J gene lost 1 base, with 9 bases spanning the gap. CDR3 length equals 13 residues. CDR3 loop: CASQQVNTGELFF. The CDR3 DNA sequence: TGTGCCAGCCAACAGGTGAACACCGGGGAGCTGTTTTTT.

J is TRBJ2-3 and V is TRBV18; D not certain. The V end lost 8 bases, the J end lost 4 bases, and 13 bases lay between the germline ends. Germline-derived CDR1 and CDR2 are KGHSH and LQKENI. The CDR3 covers 13 residues. CDR3 sequence reads: CASHGDFADTQYF. The CDR3 bases are TGTGCCAGCCACGGAGATTTTGCAGATACGCAGTATTTT. Together with reference TRBV18 and TRBJ2-3, the CDR3 gives the full variable domain: NAGVMQNPRHLVRRRGQEARLRCSPMKGHSHVYWYRQLPEEGLKFMVYLQKENIIDESGMPKERFSAEFPKEGPSILRIQQVVRGDSAAYFCASHGDFADTQYFGPGTRLTVL.

This clone was recorded a few times. V and J are TRBV15 and TRBJ2-7; D is unclear. Germline V gene lookup returns CDR1 LNHNV and CDR2 YYDKDF (reference sequence). This CDR3 comprises 16 residues. V lost 1 base, J lost 0 bases, and 13 bases lay in between. Here the CDR3 reads CATSRGPGSRSYEQYF. In DNA, the CDR3 is TGTGCCACCAGCAGAGGGCCAGGCAGCCGCTCCTACGAGCAGTACTTC. The entire variable domain, with the rest obtained from reference TRBV15 and TRBJ2-7, is as follows: DAMVIQNPRYQVTQFGKPVTLSCSQTLNHNVMYWYQQKSSQAPKLLFHYYDKDFNNEADTPDNFQSRRPNTSFCFLDIRSPGLGDTAMYLCATSRGPGSRSYEQYFGPGTRLTVT.